These T cell receptor beta chains were read from a single sample in a study of immune evolution from preneoplasia to lung adenocarcinoma. Measured with immunoSEQ multiplex PCR; TCRdb has only the in-frame clones, and not every one. The profile shows a few thousand clones, around 82% of them singletons. Specimen: FFPE adjacent normal lung tissue. These receptors came from a donor aged 70 or over with lung adenocarcinoma. Each CDR3 is given with its conserved first and last residue. The D gene is left open where the match is weak. Size is stated for part of the rows, as once, few or many counts, or as a class when the clone is expanded.

>few|TRBV7-2|NA|TRBJ2-5
TGTGCCAGCAGCTTAGTGGTCCGAGAGACCCAGTACTTC
CASSLVVRETQYF
>NA|TRBV4-3|TRBD1|TRBJ2-3
TGCGCCAGCAGTACGACAGGGGTGGATACGCAGTATTTT
CASSTTGVDTQYF
>NA|TRBV30|NA|TRBJ2-6
TGTGCCTGGGCGGGTCGGCGTCGGGCCAACGTCCTGACTTTC
CAWAGRRRANVLTF
>NA|TRBV7-9|NA|TRBJ1-1
TGTGCCAGCAGCTTACTGGGAGTCAAAGCTTTCTTT
CASSLLGVKAFF
>once|TRBV28|NA|TRBJ2-7
TGTGCCAGCAAAGCCTACGAGCAGTACTTC
CASKAYEQYF
>few|TRBV28|NA|TRBJ1-2
TGTGCCAGCAGTCACGCCCGCTATGGCTACACCTTC
CASSHARYGYTF
>NA|TRBV29-1|NA|TRBJ1-1
TGCAGCGCCACAGATGGGTCAGGCACTGAAGCTTTCTTT
CSATDGSGTEAFF
>NA|TRBV7-9|NA|TRBJ1-1
TGTGCCAGCAGCTTGACAACAAACACTGAAGCTTTCTTT
CASSLTTNTEAFF
>few|TRBV9|TRBD2|TRBJ2-3
TGTGCCAGCAGCGTCCGCGGACTAGTAACAGATACGCAGTATTTT
CASSVRGLVTDTQYF
>NA|TRBV9|TRBD1|TRBJ2-3
TGTGCCAGCAGCGGAAAACAGGGGGAATACACAGATACGCAGTATTTT
CASSGKQGEYTDTQYF
>NA|TRBV7-9|TRBD1|TRBJ2-1
TGTGCCAGCAGCTGGAGGACAGGGCTATACAATGAGCAGTTCTTC
CASSWRTGLYNEQFF
>once|TRBV10-3|TRBD2|TRBJ2-7
TGTGCCATCAGTGTGACTAGCGGGACCTCCTACGAGCAGTACTTC
CAISVTSGTSYEQYF
>NA|TRBV19|TRBD2|TRBJ2-5
TGTGCCAGTAGTCGGACTAGCGGGGGACAAGAGACCCAGTACTTC
CASSRTSGGQETQYF
>NA|TRBV7-2|NA|TRBJ2-1
TGTGCCAGCAGAACACTCGGCGGGGAACGCAAAGCCTATGAGCAGTTCTTC
CASRTLGGERKAYEQFF
>NA|TRBV4-3|NA|TRBJ1-1
TGCGTCAGCAGCCCACAAAGGGGCACTGAAGCTTTCTTT
CVSSPQRGTEAFF
>NA|TRBV30|TRBD1|TRBJ1-1
TGTGCCTGGGCAAACCCGGGACAGTACGAAGCTTTCTTT
CAWANPGQYEAFF
>NA|TRBV19|NA|TRBJ1-5
TGTGCCAGTAGTATGGGGTTCCGGGCCCGTGGGCCCCAGCATTTT
CASSMGFRARGPQHF
>once|TRBV6-5|TRBD1|TRBJ1-2
TGTGCCAGCAGTTACTCGGTGTCAGGGGGCCAGGGGGGCTACACCTTC
CASSYSVSGGQGGYTF
>once|TRBV9|NA|TRBJ2-7
TGTGCCAGCAGCGTAGGTAGCGGCAAGACCTACGAGCAGTACTTC
CASSVGSGKTYEQYF
>NA|TRBV30|NA|TRBJ2-7
TGTGCCTGGGGACGGTACTACGAGCAGTACTTC
CAWGRYYEQYF
>once|TRBV5-6|NA|TRBJ2-7
TGTGCCAGCAGCTTATCAGGGTCCGGGGAGCAGTACTTC
CASSLSGSGEQYF
>few|TRBV10-3|NA|TRBJ1-1
TGTGCCACCGTGCAGGGGTCTGAAGCTTTCTTT
CATVQGSEAFF
>NA|TRBV29-1|NA|TRBJ2-5
TGCAGCGTTGTTGAGGTACGGAGGCAAGAGACCCAGTACTTC
CSVVEVRRQETQYF
>NA|TRBV10-2|NA|TRBJ1-5
TGCGCCAGCAGTGATGGTATTCAGCCCCAGCATTTT
CASSDGIQPQHF
>few|TRBV4-1|NA|TRBJ2-3
TGCGCCAGCAGCCAGTTCAGCGACTCCACAGATACGCAGTATTTT
CASSQFSDSTDTQYF
>NA|TRBV18|NA|TRBJ2-3
TGTGCCAGCTCGCCAGGGAGTGGGAGACCAGATACGCAGTATTTT
CASSPGSGRPDTQYF
>NA|TRBV9|TRBD2|TRBJ2-1
TGTGCCAGCAGCCTTCGACTAGCGGGGGACAATGAGCAGTTCTTC
CASSLRLAGDNEQFF
>NA|TRBV9|NA|TRBJ2-1
TGTGCCAGCAGCGTAGACGGGGTAGTCAATGAGCAGTTCTTC
CASSVDGVVNEQFF
>NA|TRBV19|TRBD1|TRBJ1-5
TGTGCCAGTACCGAATCACAGGGGAGAAATCAGCCCCAGCATTTT
CASTESQGRNQPQHF
>NA|TRBV7-8|NA|TRBJ2-5
TGTGCCAGCAGCTTAGGCAGGGGAGAGACCCAGTACTTC
CASSLGRGETQYF
>NA|TRBV7-9|NA|TRBJ1-2
TGTGCCAGCAGCTCGGACGGACGGCGGATCGGCTACACCTTC
CASSSDGRRIGYTF
>NA|TRBV7-2|NA|TRBJ1-5
TGTGCCAGCAGCTTAGTTCGAAGGGATCAGCCCCAGCATTTT
CASSLVRRDQPQHF
>NA|TRBV4-2|TRBD1|TRBJ2-7
TGTGCCAGCAGCCAAGGAGGGGACAGATCCCACTACGAGCAGTACTTC
CASSQGGDRSHYEQYF
>NA|TRBV25-1|TRBD1|TRBJ2-6
TGTGCCAGCAGTGATCTTTACGGCAGGGGGTCTGGGGCCAACGTCCTGACTTTC
CASSDLYGRGSGANVLTF
>NA|TRBV11-2|TRBD1|TRBJ1-1
TGTGCCAGCAGCTGGTACCGACAGGGGGACACTGAAGCTTTCTTT
CASSWYRQGDTEAFF
>NA|TRBV10-3|TRBD2|TRBJ2-7
TGTGCCATCAGTGAGTCGCTAGCGGGAGGGGGCGAGCAGTACTTC
CAISESLAGGGEQYF
>NA|TRBV11-2|TRBD1|TRBJ1-4
TGTGCCAGCAGTTCGGACAGGTTACATGAAAAACTGTTTTTT
CASSSDRLHEKLFF
>NA|TRBV14|NA|TRBJ2-7
TGTGCCAGCAGCCAAGAAGACAGCCGCTACGAGCAGTACTTC
CASSQEDSRYEQYF
>NA|TRBV12-5|TRBD1|TRBJ2-3
TGTGCTAGTGGTTTCGGACAGGGGGTCGCAGATACGCAGTATTTT
CASGFGQGVADTQYF
>NA|TRBV4-2|NA|TRBJ2-1
TGTGCCAGCAGCCAAGATGGATCGGCATCTTACAATGAGCAGTTCTTC
CASSQDGSASYNEQFF
>NA|TRBV5-4|NA|TRBJ2-5
TGTGCCAGCAGCTCACCGGTAGGCAAAGAGACCCAGTACTTC
CASSSPVGKETQYF
>NA|TRBV5-8|TRBD1|TRBJ2-5
TGTGCCAGCGCACCGGGGACAGGGGTTCGGGAGACCCAGTACTTC
CASAPGTGVRETQYF
>NA|TRBV2|TRBD1|TRBJ2-2
TGTGCCAGCACCCATTACGGACAGGGAGGCACCGGGGAGCTGTTTTTT
CASTHYGQGGTGELFF